The sequence of this T cell receptor (beta chain) was determined in a study of shared clonotypes between healthy human individuals. Background on the study: The study drew on a couple of women and a few men aged 18 to 49 as donors.

This CDR3 spans 15 amino acids. The junction had 11 bases not matched to a gene; V was cut back by 1 base and J by 8 bases. Germline CDR1 and CDR2: GTSNPN and SVGIG (reference sequence). Some clones are missing from TCRdb's copy, which holds only in-frame ones; the method was immunoSEQ multiplex PCR. The sample comprises roughly 2.4 million clones, approximately 94% of which are singletons, and roughly 0.13% rests with the top ten. For this clone: Its antigen is not known.

Findings and limits, study-wide: Naive subsets generally exceeded memory subsets in estimated richness.

There were no recent acute infections or vaccinations among the donors, who were healthy HIV-negative adults. The chain combines TRBV30 with TRBJ1-2; the match to TRBD1 covers 9 bases. Sequencing was carried out using naive CD4+ T cells sorted from blood. The subset is: CD45RA+ positively selected. The receptor was derived from a man aged 18 to 35 in good health. CDR3 in DNA: TGTGCCTGGAGTGAAACGTCGGGGACAGGGAACGGCTACACCTTC. It translates to CAWSETSGTGNGYTF. The full variable domain, with the rest looked up from reference TRBV30 and TRBJ1-2, is SQTIHQWPATLVQPVGSPLSLECTVEGTSNPNLYWYRQAAGRGLQLLFYSVGIGQISSEVPQNLSASRPQDRQFILSSKKLLLSDSGFYLCAWSETSGTGNGYTFGSGTRLTVV.